A selection of T cell receptor beta chains follows, all from one sample in a study of cytomegalovirus exposure and HLA in healthy donors. The repertoire was sequenced with immunoSEQ multiplex PCR; TCRdb's copy has only in-frame clones and lacks some. This table holds about 50,000 clones, 77% found once. The sample was PBMCs. These TCRs come from a woman between 40 and 55 years old in good health and CMV-seropositive. Both conserved end residues are part of each CDR3. D genes are given only for firm matches. For some rows the clone size is stated as once, few or many, or as a class when expanded; others skip it.

d_call | clone_size | j_call | v_call | cdr3_nt | cdr3_aa
TRBD1 | . | TRBJ1-5 | TRBV23-1 | TGCGCCAGCAGTCAATTGGGGCAGGGGGTAAAAAATCAGCCCCAGCATTTT | CASSQLGQGVKNQPQHF
TRBD2 | . | TRBJ2-1 | TRBV29-1 | TGCAGCGTCAGACGCGGGGGGGACTACAATGAGCAGTTCTTC | CSVRRGGDYNEQFF
. | . | TRBJ2-6 | TRBV28 | TGTGCCAGCAGTTTAGAGGATTACTCTGGGGCCAACGTCCTGACTTTC | CASSLEDYSGANVLTF
. | . | TRBJ2-2 | TRBV7-7 | TGTGCCAGCAGCCAGGGGGGCCTCGGGGAGCTGTTTTTT | CASSQGGLGELFF
TRBD1 | . | TRBJ1-6 | TRBV19 | TGTGCCACCCGAAAGGACAGGGACAATTCACCCCTCCACTTT | CATRKDRDNSPLHF
. | . | TRBJ1-6 | TRBV10-3 | TGTGCCATCAGTGCGGACACTCTTAATTCACCCCTCCACTTT | CAISADTLNSPLHF
. | . | TRBJ2-1 | TRBV7-2 | TGTGCCAGCAGCCCGCAGTACGGGGACAATGAGCAGTTCTTC | CASSPQYGDNEQFF
TRBD1 | . | TRBJ2-7 | TRBV2 | TGTGCCAGCAGTCAAACAGGGGGCAGGGACGAGCAGTACTTC | CASSQTGGRDEQYF
TRBD2 | few | TRBJ2-1 | TRBV4-2 | TGTGCCAGCAGCCACCTAGCGGGGGAGCACAATGAGCAGTTCTTC | CASSHLAGEHNEQFF
TRBD1 | . | TRBJ2-2 | TRBV25-1 | TGTGCCAGCGCCGTGGACAGGACCAACACCGGGGAGCTGTTTTTT | CASAVDRTNTGELFF
. | once | TRBJ2-1 | TRBV6-4 | TGTGCCAGCAGCACTTACAATGAGCAGTTCTTC | CASSTYNEQFF
TRBD1 | few | TRBJ1-1 | TRBV30 | TGTGCCTGGAGCACTCCGGGACAGTGGACTGAAGCTTTCTTT | CAWSTPGQWTEAFF
. | . | TRBJ1-2 | TRBV11-2 | TGTGCCAGCAGCCCGGAGGGTAACTATGGCTACACCTTC | CASSPEGNYGYTF
TRBD2 | few | TRBJ2-1 | TRBV4-3 | TGCGCCAGCAGCCAAGAACTAGCGGGGGGGCTAAGTGAGCAGTTCTTC | CASSQELAGGLSEQFF
. | . | TRBJ1-2 | TRBV4-3 | TGCGCCAGCAGCCAAGATCCCCCCTTTCGGGGGGCGTCCTATGGCTACACCTTC | CASSQDPPFRGASYGYTF
TRBD1 | . | TRBJ2-2 | TRBV29-1 | TGCAGCGTTCAGGGGGCGCAATCCGGGGAGCTGTTTTTT | CSVQGAQSGELFF
. | . | TRBJ2-5 | TRBV18 | TGTGCCAGCTCAGCTCTCCCCGGTGGAGAGACCCAGTACTTC | CASSALPGGETQYF
TRBD1 | . | TRBJ1-2 | TRBV7-9 | TGTGCCAGCAGAGGAAAAGGGGGCTCCTATGGCTACACCTTC | CASRGKGGSYGYTF